The rows below give T cell receptor beta chains drawn from one sample of a study of T cell responses to AZD1222 COVID-19 vaccine. Sequenced by immunoSEQ multiplex PCR; TCRdb stores in-frame clones only, minus some. The table has some 130,000 clones, roughly nine tenths seen once. Sample: peripheral blood, taken on day 0 of AZD1222 vaccination. The receptors derive from an adult in good health. CDR3s include the opening cysteine and the closing phenylalanine or tryptophan. The D gene is left open where the match is weak. Size tells how often a clone was seen (once, few, many) or the class of an expanded clone, and some rows leave it out.

>TRBV14|few|TRBD1|TRBJ1-6
CASSHIAGTGDSPLHF
TGTGCCAGCAGCCACATCGCCGGGACAGGGGATTCACCCCTCCACTTT
>TRBV5-6|.|.|TRBJ1-2
CASSRVAGGYGYTF
TGTGCCAGCAGCAGAGTCGCGGGGGGTTATGGCTACACCTTC
>TRBV11-2|.|.|TRBJ2-2
CASSLNGANTGELFF
TGTGCCAGCAGCTTAAATGGTGCGAACACCGGGGAGCTGTTTTTT
>TRBV9|.|TRBD2|TRBJ2-3
CASSVTGLEGDTQYF
TGTGCCAGCAGCGTGACCGGACTAGAAGGCGATACGCAGTATTTT
>TRBV29-1|.|.|TRBJ1-5
CSVGARDQPQHF
TGCAGCGTTGGTGCCAGAGATCAGCCCCAGCATTTT
>TRBV6-5|.|TRBD1|TRBJ2-5
CASDGTGQETQYF
TGTGCCAGCGACGGGACAGGACAAGAGACCCAGTACTTC
>TRBV7-9|.|.|TRBJ1-2
CASSPGVGGYTF
TGTGCCAGCAGCCCAGGGGTCGGGGGCTACACCTTC
>TRBV6-2/TRBV6-3|once|.|TRBJ1-2
CASSYSAGGGGYTF
TGTGCCAGCAGTTACTCCGCGGGCGGGGGTGGCTACACCTTC
>TRBV10-1|.|.|TRBJ1-1
CASSRSGSSNTEAFF
TGCGCCAGCAGTAGGTCGGGTTCGTCGAACACTGAAGCTTTCTTT
>TRBV5-4|.|TRBD1|TRBJ2-7
CASSRQGADEQYF
TGTGCCAGCAGCCGGCAGGGGGCGGACGAGCAGTACTTC
>TRBV4-1|.|TRBD2|TRBJ2-5
CASTGGEETQYF
TGCGCCAGTACGGGAGGAGAAGAGACCCAGTACTTC